This is a list of T cell receptor beta chains from one sample in a study of T-cell reconstitution after alpha-beta-depleted transplantation in children. Each CDR3 protein gets one entry after TCRdb re-called the PCR reads with MiXCR. Of about 190,000 distinct CDR3 sequences in the sample, roughly 7.5% were seen once. The sequencing used PBMCs from the stem cell graft donor, collected from the stem cell graft. These TCRs come from a human donor who donated a stem cell graft to a child with Wiskott-Aldrich syndrome. The CDR3 runs from the conserved cysteine through the conserved F or W. The order of the fields is J gene, V gene, clone size, D gene, CDR3 DNA, CDR3 protein. A D gene is named only where the DNA matches it firmly. Only some rows state a clone size, as once, few, many or a class for expanded clones.

J: TRBJ2-7; V: TRBV10-3; size: many; D: .; DNA: TGTGCCATCAGTGCAGTAGATGGGCGCGAGCAGTACTTC; CDR3: CAISAVDGREQYF
J: TRBJ2-7; V: TRBV18; size: few; D: .; DNA: TGTGCCAGCTCACCGTGGACAGATTCCTACGAGCAGTACTTC; CDR3: CASSPWTDSYEQYF
J: TRBJ1-2; V: TRBV12-3/TRBV12-4; size: many; D: .; DNA: TGTGCCAGCAGTCGACCGTGGGGAAGCGGTGGCTACACCTTC; CDR3: CASSRPWGSGGYTF
J: TRBJ2-1; V: TRBV29-1; size: many; D: TRBD1; DNA: TGCAGCGTTGTTGACAGGGATCACTACAATGAGCAGTTCTTC; CDR3: CSVVDRDHYNEQFF
J: TRBJ2-7; V: TRBV7-9; size: many; D: .; DNA: TGTGCCAGCAGCTTAGATGTACGCGAGCAGTACTTC; CDR3: CASSLDVREQYF
J: TRBJ2-7; V: TRBV12-3/TRBV12-4; size: many; D: TRBD2; DNA: TGTGCCAGCAGTTACTTAGCGGGAGTTGTGTCCGAGCAGTACTTC; CDR3: CASSYLAGVVSEQYF
J: TRBJ2-7; V: TRBV2; size: many; D: .; DNA: TGTGCCAGCAGTGAACACTACGGCGAGCAGTACTTC; CDR3: CASSEHYGEQYF
J: TRBJ1-2; V: TRBV29-1; size: many; D: .; DNA: TGCAGCGAGACCACGGGGGCCGGCTACACCTTC; CDR3: CSETTGAGYTF
J: TRBJ2-3; V: TRBV20-1; size: many; D: TRBD2; DNA: TGCAGTGCTACTAGCGGGAGGGGAGATACGCAGTATTTT; CDR3: CSATSGRGDTQYF
J: TRBJ2-7; V: TRBV30; size: .; D: TRBD2; DNA: TGTGCCTGGAGTGTACGACCCTTTTTAGCGGGAGGGCCGGGGGAGCAGTACTTC; CDR3: CAWSVRPFLAGGPGEQYF
J: TRBJ1-3; V: TRBV11-2; size: many; D: .; DNA: TGTGCCAGCAGCACTAACCAGGGGACTGGAAACACCATATATTTT; CDR3: CASSTNQGTGNTIYF
J: TRBJ1-1; V: TRBV5-1; size: many; D: .; DNA: TGCGCCAGCAGCTTGATCCCAGGGAACACTGAAGCTTTCTTT; CDR3: CASSLIPGNTEAFF
J: TRBJ2-1; V: TRBV25-1; size: many; D: .; DNA: TGTGCCAGCAGTGAATACCGGGGCGCTGTATATGAGCAGTTCTTC; CDR3: CASSEYRGAVYEQFF
J: TRBJ2-3; V: TRBV30; size: .; D: .; DNA: TGTGCCTGGGGTTGGCGGGAAATGGAGACGCAGTATTTT; CDR3: CAWGWREMETQYF
J: TRBJ1-2; V: TRBV20-1; size: many; D: .; DNA: TGCAGTGCTAGGGCAGACAACTATGGCTACACCTTC; CDR3: CSARADNYGYTF
J: TRBJ2-3; V: TRBV24-1; size: many; D: .; DNA: TGTGCCACCAGTGGCCTCAGGGATGTGGATACGCAGTATTTT; CDR3: CATSGLRDVDTQYF
J: TRBJ1-1; V: TRBV5-1; size: many; D: .; DNA: TGCGCCAGCAGCTTGGATACAGGGAAGGTGACTGAAGCTTTCTTT; CDR3: CASSLDTGKVTEAFF
J: TRBJ2-5; V: TRBV5-1; size: few; D: .; DNA: TGCGCCAGCAGCTTGGACGGACGCCTAAGGAAAGAGACCCAGTACTTC; CDR3: CASSLDGRLRKETQYF
J: TRBJ1-6; V: TRBV7-6; size: many; D: TRBD1; DNA: TGTGCCAGCAGTTTGGAACAGGGGGCGAATTCACCCCTCCACTTT; CDR3: CASSLEQGANSPLHF
J: TRBJ2-7; V: TRBV10-3; size: many; D: TRBD2; DNA: TGTGCCACACAAGCGGGAAGGGACGGGGACGAGCAGTACTTC; CDR3: CATQAGRDGDEQYF
J: TRBJ2-7; V: TRBV3-1; size: .; D: .; DNA: TGTGCCAGCAGCCGCCTCCCGGACGCTTCCTACGAGCAGTACTTC; CDR3: CASSRLPDASYEQYF
J: TRBJ2-3; V: TRBV10-2; size: many; D: .; DNA: TGCGCCAGCAGTGCGGCCAGGCCGCTAACAGATACGCAGTATTTT; CDR3: CASSAARPLTDTQYF
J: TRBJ1-3; V: TRBV5-1; size: .; D: .; DNA: TGCGCCAGCAGCGAGGGGGGATCTGGAAACACCATATATTTT; CDR3: CASSEGGSGNTIYF